This T cell receptor beta chain was identified in a study of blood T cell repertoires in COVID-19. Looking at the study overall: T cells, B-cell-depleted T cells, or PBMCs supplied cDNA or gDNA.

The J segment lost 3 bases and the V segment lost 3 bases, leaving 2 bases of the junction unmatched. The CDR3 has 14 amino acids. The V gene's germline CDR1 is SGHTA and CDR2 FQGNSA. Authors' analysis steps: Amplification with reference gene primers provided the estimates of nucleated cell counts. Sequenced by immunoSEQ multiplex PCR; TCRdb stores in-frame clones only, minus some. For V, J and clone size, that table is used; D and trimming come from the DNA. The table shows around 220,000 clones, with 80% to 85% occurring only once. The rearrangement uses TRBV7-2 and TRBJ2-5; 9 bases match TRBD2. The TCR sequence derives from a young man with active or convalescent COVID-19. The sequenced material came from peripheral blood. CDR3: CASSFGTSKETQYF. CDR3 DNA sequence: TGTGCCAGCAGCTTCGGGACTAGCAAAGAGACCCAGTACTTC.